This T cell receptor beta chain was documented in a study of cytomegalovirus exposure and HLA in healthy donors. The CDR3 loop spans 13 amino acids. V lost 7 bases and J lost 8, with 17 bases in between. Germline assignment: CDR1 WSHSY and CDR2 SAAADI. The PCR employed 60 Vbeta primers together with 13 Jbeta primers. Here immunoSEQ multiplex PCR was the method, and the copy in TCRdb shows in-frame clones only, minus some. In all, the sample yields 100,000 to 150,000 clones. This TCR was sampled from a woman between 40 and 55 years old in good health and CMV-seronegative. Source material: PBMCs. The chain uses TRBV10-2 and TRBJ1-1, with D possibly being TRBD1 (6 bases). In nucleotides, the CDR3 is TGCGCCAGCAAAAACAGGGTTAACGTGGAAGCTTTCTTT. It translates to CASKNRVNVEAFF.